Here is one T cell receptor (beta chain) with its context. Its specificity is unknown. It may be a read error: a sequence one base away is much more abundant. Distinct nucleotide sequences in the sample also encode this CDR3. Clones were read by immunoSEQ multiplex PCR, and TCRdb kept only the in-frame ones, dropping some. The sample includes more than 1 million clones, around three quarters of them seen just once. The source of the sample is a study of shared clonotypes between healthy human individuals. Study-level findings and limits: An expected dependence of interdonor clonotype sharing on sequencing depth was noted.

Germline CDR1 reads GTSNPN; CDR2 reads SVGIG (reference sequence). The CDR3 totals 14 residues. V is TRBV30 and J is TRBJ2-5; D unresolved. Specimen: memory CD4+ T cells from PBMCs. The subset here: CD45RA-negative fraction. This TCR was sampled from a man younger than 35 in good health. Some clones in this sample may be carry-over from other donors' samples. The CDR3 DNA is TGCGCCTGGAGTGTAATCGGCAACCTTGGGACCCAGTACTTC. Its translation is CAWSVIGNLGTQYF. Supplemented by reference TRBV30 and TRBJ2-5, the full variable domain reads SQTIHQWPATLVQPVGSPLSLECTVEGTSNPNLYWYRQAAGRGLQLLFYSVGIGQISSEVPQNLSASRPQDRQFILSSKKLLLSDSGFYLCAWSVIGNLGTQYFGPGTRLLVL.